This T cell receptor (beta chain) was sequenced during a study of identical twins. The CDR3 has 14 amino acids. With 1 base clipped from V and 5 bases from J, the junction kept 3 bases outside the gene matches. Per the germline V gene, CDR1 is LGHNA and CDR2 is YNFKEQ. Template switching, a step in the protocol, added a universal primer site, and cDNA carried unique molecular identifiers. A single record per CDR3 protein comes from TCRdb applying MiXCR to the 5' RACE reads. The data contain 640,000 or so distinct CDR3 sequences, over 5% of them singletons. Input material: naive T cells sorted from blood. This receptor was identified in a man aged 18 to 30 in good health. The gene calls are TRBV4-2 and TRBJ2-7, with 9 bases identical to TRBD1. CDR3 sequence reads: CASSQGDREDEQYF. CDR3 sequence (DNA): TGTGCCAGCAGCCAAGGGGACAGGGAAGACGAGCAGTACTTC.